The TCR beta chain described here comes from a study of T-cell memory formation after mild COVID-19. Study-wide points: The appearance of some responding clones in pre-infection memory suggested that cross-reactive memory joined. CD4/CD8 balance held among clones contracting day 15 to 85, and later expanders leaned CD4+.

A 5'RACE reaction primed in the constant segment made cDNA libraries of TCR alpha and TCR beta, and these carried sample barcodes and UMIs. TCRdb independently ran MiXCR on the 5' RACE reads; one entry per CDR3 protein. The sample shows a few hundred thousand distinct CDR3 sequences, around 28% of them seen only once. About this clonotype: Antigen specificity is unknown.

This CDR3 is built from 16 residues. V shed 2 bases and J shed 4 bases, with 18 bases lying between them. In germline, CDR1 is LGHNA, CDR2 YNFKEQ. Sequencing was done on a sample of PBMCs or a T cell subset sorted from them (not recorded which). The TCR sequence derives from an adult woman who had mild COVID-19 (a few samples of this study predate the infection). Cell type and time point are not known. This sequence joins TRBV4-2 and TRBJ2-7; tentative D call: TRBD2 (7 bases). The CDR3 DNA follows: TGTGCCAGCAGCCAAAGTCGGGGGGCAGGGTTGTACGAGCAGTACTTC. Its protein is CASSQSRGAGLYEQYF.